The rows below give T cell receptor beta chains drawn from one sample of a study of response to subunit inactivated influenza vaccine. TCRdb passed the RT-PCR reads through MiXCR, listing each CDR3 protein once. This sample has about 520,000 distinct CDR3 sequences; approximately 24% occur once, and the top ten carry 1.9%. The specimen comprised CD4+ T cells sorted from PBMCs, sampled 5 days after vaccination. The origin of the receptors is a man in his fifties who received an inactivated influenza vaccine. The CDR3 runs from the conserved cysteine through the conserved F or W. The D gene is left open where the match is weak. Some rows mark clone size as missing; the rest say once, few, many or name a class of expanded clone.

.	TRBV5-6	TRBD1	TRBJ1-2	TGTGCCAGCAGCCAGGACAGGGGGTTGGACTATGGCTACACCTTC	CASSQDRGLDYGYTF
.	TRBV4-1	.	TRBJ1-4	TGCGCCAGCAGCCCTTACCTTAATGAAAAACTGTTTTTT	CASSPYLNEKLFF
.	TRBV5-1	.	TRBJ2-2	TGCGCCAGCAGCTTGGCCGGCTCCGCCGGGGAGCTGTTTTTT	CASSLAGSAGELFF
.	TRBV29-1	.	TRBJ1-1	TGCAGCGTTGCCCCCAGCGTAGCGAACACTGAAGCTTTCTTT	CSVAPSVANTEAFF
.	TRBV4-3	.	TRBJ1-2	TGCGCCAGCAGCCAAGAGGCGACAGGTGGAAGGGGTGGCTACACCTTC	CASSQEATGGRGGYTF
few	TRBV5-1	.	TRBJ2-1	TGCGCCAGCATGAGCGATAGCTCCTACAATGAGCAGTTCTTC	CASMSDSSYNEQFF
.	TRBV12-3/TRBV12-4	.	TRBJ1-3	TGTGCCAGCAGTCTCCGACTGAGCTCTGGAAACACCATATATTTT	CASSLRLSSGNTIYF
.	TRBV4-3	.	TRBJ2-2	TGCGCCAGCATGTCAAAACTTCACACCGGGGAGCTGTTTTTT	CASMSKLHTGELFF
few	TRBV3-1	TRBD1	TRBJ2-2	TGTGCCAGCAGGGGACAGGGAGACACCGGGGAGCTGTTTTTT	CASRGQGDTGELFF
.	TRBV10-3	.	TRBJ1-1	TGTGCCATCAGGGGGGCATCAACTGAAGCTTTCTTT	CAIRGASTEAFF
once	TRBV12-3/TRBV12-4	TRBD1	TRBJ2-2	TGTGCCAGCAGTTTCCAGACAGGGCGTTGGCCCGGGGAGCTGTTTTTT	CASSFQTGRWPGELFF
.	TRBV9	.	TRBJ2-2	TGTGCCAGCATCGTAGTCCAGGGGCAAAACACCGGGGAGCTGTTTTTT	CASIVVQGQNTGELFF
.	TRBV12-3/TRBV12-4	TRBD1	TRBJ2-7	TGTGCCAGCAGCCAGACAGGGCTCACCTACGAGCAGTACTTC	CASSQTGLTYEQYF
few	TRBV20-1	.	TRBJ1-1	TGCAGTGCGTGGAGTTCCCCGGACACTGAAGCTTTCTTT	CSAWSSPDTEAFF
few	TRBV10-3	.	TRBJ1-6	TGTGCCATCAGTGAGAGGCAGGGAGATTCACCCCTCCACTTT	CAISERQGDSPLHF
.	TRBV4-3	.	TRBJ2-2	TGCGCCAGCAGCCAAGACAGGGTCGAGGAGCTGTTTTTT	CASSQDRVEELFF
few	TRBV11-2	.	TRBJ2-2	TGTGCCAGCAGCTTAGAGGGGGGGCCCAACACCGGGGAGCTGTTTTTT	CASSLEGGPNTGELFF
few	TRBV18	TRBD1	TRBJ2-6	TGTGCCAGCTCACGACAGGGAAGCCTCTCTGGGGCCAACGTCCTGACTTTC	CASSRQGSLSGANVLTF
few	TRBV24-1	.	TRBJ1-5	TGTGCCACCAGTGATCCCGGGGCCAATCAGCCCCAGCATTTT	CATSDPGANQPQHF
.	TRBV4-3	.	TRBJ2-3	TGCGCCAGCAGCCAAGGTCAGCTTATGGGCACAGATACGCAGTATTTT	CASSQGQLMGTDTQYF
.	TRBV27	TRBD2	TRBJ2-3	TGTGCCAGCAGTTCTGGGACTAGCGGGGGGTCAGATACGCAGTATTTT	CASSSGTSGGSDTQYF
few	TRBV7-9	.	TRBJ1-6	TGTGCCAGCAGCCCTCGCCTCTATAATTCACCCCTCCACTTT	CASSPRLYNSPLHF